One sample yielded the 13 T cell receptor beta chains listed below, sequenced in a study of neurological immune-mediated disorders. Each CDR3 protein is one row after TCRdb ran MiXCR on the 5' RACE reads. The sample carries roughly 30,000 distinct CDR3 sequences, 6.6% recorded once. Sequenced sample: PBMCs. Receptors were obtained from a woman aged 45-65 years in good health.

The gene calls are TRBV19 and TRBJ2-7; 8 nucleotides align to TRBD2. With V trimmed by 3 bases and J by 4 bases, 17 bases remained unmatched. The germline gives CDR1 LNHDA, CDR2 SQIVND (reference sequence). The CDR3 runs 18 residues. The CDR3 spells CASSIEAGDRSFGYEQYF. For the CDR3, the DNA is TGTGCCAGTAGTATCGAAGCGGGGGATAGATCATTCGGTTACGAGCAGTACTTC.

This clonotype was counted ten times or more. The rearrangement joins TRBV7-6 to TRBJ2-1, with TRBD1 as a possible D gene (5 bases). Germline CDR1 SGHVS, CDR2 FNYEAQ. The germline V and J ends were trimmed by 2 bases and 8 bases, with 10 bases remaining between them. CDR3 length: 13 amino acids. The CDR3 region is CASSLSRQYEQFF. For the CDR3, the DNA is TGTGCCAGCAGCTTATCTCGACAGTATGAGCAGTTCTTC.

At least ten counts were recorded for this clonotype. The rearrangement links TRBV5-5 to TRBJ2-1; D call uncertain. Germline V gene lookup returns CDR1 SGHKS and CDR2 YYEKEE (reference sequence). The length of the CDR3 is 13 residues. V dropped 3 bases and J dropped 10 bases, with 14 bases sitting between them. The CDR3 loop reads CASSSSGDLEQFF. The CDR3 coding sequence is TGTGCCAGCAGCTCCTCCGGAGATCTCGAGCAGTTCTTC.

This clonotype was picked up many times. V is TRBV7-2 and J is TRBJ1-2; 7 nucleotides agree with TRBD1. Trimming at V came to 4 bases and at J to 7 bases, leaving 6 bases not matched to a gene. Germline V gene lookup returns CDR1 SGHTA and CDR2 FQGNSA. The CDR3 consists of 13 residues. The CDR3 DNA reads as TGTGCCAGCAGCTCTGACAGGGTTTTTGGCTACACCTTC. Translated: CASSSDRVFGYTF. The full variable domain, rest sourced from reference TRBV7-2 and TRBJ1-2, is GAGVSQSPSNKVTEKGKDVELRCDPISGHTALYWYRQSLGQGLEFLIYFQGNSAPDKSGLPSDRFSAERTGGSVSTLTIQRTQQEDSAVYLCASSSDRVFGYTFGSGTRLTVV.

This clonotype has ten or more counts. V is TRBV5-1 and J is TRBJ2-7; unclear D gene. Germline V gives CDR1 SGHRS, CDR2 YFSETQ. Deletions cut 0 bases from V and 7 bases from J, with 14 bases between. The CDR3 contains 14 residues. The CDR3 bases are TGCGCCAGCAGCTTGGATACTGCTGGTCGGGAGCAGTACTTC. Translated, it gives CASSLDTAGREQYF.

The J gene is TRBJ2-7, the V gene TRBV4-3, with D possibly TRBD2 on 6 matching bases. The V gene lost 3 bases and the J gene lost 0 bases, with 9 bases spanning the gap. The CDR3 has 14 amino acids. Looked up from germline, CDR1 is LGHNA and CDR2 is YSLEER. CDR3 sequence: CASSHAGSSYEQYF. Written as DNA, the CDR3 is TGCGCCAGCAGCCATGCGGGAAGCTCCTACGAGCAGTACTTC.

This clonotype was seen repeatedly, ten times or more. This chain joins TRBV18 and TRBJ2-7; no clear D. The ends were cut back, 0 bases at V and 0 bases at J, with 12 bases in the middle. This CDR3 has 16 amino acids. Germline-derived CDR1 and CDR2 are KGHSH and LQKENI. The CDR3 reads CASSPPGGSRSYEQYF. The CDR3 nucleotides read TGTGCCAGCTCACCACCGGGTGGCAGCCGCTCCTACGAGCAGTACTTC.

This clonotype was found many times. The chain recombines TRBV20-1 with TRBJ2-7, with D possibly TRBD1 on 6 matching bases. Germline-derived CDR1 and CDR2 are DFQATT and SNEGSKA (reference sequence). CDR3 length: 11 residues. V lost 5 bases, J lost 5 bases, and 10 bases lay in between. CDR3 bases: TGCAGTGCTTACAGGGTCGACGAGCAGTACTTC. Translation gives CSAYRVDEQYF.

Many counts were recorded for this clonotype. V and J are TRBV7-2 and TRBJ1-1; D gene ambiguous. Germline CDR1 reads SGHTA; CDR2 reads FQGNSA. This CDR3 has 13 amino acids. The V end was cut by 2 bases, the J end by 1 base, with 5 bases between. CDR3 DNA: TGTGCCAGCAGCTTAATGGCGAACACTGAAGCTTTCTTT. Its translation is CASSLMANTEAFF.

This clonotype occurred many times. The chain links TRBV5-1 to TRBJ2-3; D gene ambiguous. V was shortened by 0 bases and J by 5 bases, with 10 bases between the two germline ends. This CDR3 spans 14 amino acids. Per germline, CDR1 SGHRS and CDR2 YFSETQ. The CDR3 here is CASSLASSGDTQYF. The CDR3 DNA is TGCGCCAGCAGCTTGGCCAGTTCAGGAGATACGCAGTATTTT. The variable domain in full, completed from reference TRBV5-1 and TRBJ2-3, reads KAGVTQTPRYLIKTRGQQVTLSCSPISGHRSVSWYQQTPGQGLQFLFEYFSETQRNKGNFPGRFSGRQFSNSRSEMNVSTLELGDSALYLCASSLASSGDTQYFGPGTRLTVL.

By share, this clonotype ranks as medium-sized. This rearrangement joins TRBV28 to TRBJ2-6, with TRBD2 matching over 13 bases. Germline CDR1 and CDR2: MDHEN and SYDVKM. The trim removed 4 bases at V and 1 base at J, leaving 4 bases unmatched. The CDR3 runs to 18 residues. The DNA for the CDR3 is TGTGCCAGCAGTTCCGGACTAGCGGGAGTATCTGGGGCCAACGTCCTGACTTTC. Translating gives CASSSGLAGVSGANVLTF.

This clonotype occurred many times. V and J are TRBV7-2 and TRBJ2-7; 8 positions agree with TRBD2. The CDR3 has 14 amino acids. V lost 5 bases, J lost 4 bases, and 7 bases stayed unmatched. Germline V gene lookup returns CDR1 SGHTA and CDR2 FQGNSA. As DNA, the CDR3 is TGTGCCAGCAGCACGTTAGCGGGAAAGTACGAGCAGTACTTC. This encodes CASSTLAGKYEQYF.

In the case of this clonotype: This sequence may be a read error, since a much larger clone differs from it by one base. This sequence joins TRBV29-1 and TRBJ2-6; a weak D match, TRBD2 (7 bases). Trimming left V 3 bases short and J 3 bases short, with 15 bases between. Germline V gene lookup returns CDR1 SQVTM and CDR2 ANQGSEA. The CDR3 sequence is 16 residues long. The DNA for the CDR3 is TGCAGCGTTGATGTGGGGGGGGCTTGTGGGGCCAACGTCCTGACTTTC. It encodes CSVDVGGACGANVLTF.